This paragraph covers one T cell receptor beta chain sequence. Original analysis: Using reference gene primer amplification, nucleated cell counts were estimated. Assay used: immunoSEQ multiplex PCR; TCRdb lists only in-frame clones, some missing. The DNA gave D and trimming, while V, J and clone size come from that table. Of 90,000 to 100,000 clones in the sample, roughly 85% were seen once. This sample was included in a study of blood T cell repertoires in COVID-19. About the research overall: Samples of COVID-19 (acute and convalescent) were obtained from the United States, Italy and Spain.

V shed 7 bases and J shed 0 bases, with 10 bases lying between them. The CDR3 totals 14 residues. Germline CDR1 is KGHSH and CDR2 is LQKENI. The chain recombines TRBV18 with TRBJ1-3, with a weak D call TRBD1 (6 bases). This receptor was obtained from a man at least 80 years old with acute or convalescent COVID-19. The sample consisted of peripheral blood. The CDR3 sequence: CASFIRGSGNTIYF. The CDR3 DNA sequence: TGTGCCAGCTTTATCAGGGGCTCTGGAAACACCATATATTTT.